Each of the 25 T cell receptor beta chains below was sequenced from the same sample in a study of T cell repertoires in cytomegalovirus infection. TCRdb redid the calling of the reads with MiXCR, one entry per CDR3 protein. This sample has more than 250,000 distinct CDR3 sequences, with roughly an eighth found just once. Sequencing was carried out using PBMCs. These receptors originate from a human donor in good health (CMV status not recorded). Some clones in this sample may be carry-over from other donors' samples.

This chain links TRBV10-3 with TRBJ1-1; no reliable D call. Trimming took 0 bases from V and 1 from J, leaving 6 bases between them. CDR3 length: 14 residues. Germline CDR1 reads ENHRY; CDR2 reads SYGVKD. CDR3 in DNA: TGTGCCATCAGTGAGTCGATGACGAACACTGAAGCTTTCTTT. It specifies CAISESMTNTEAFF.

About this clonotype itself: Relative to the germline gene, one junction end is altered; a read error may explain this. The V call is TRBV20-1, the J call TRBJ1-1; TRBD1 is a possible D gene (5 bases). Germline lookup yields CDR1 DFQATT and CDR2 SNEGSKA (reference sequence). This CDR3 contains 12 residues. The CDR3 is CSGKGSNAEAFF. The CDR3 DNA is TGCAGTGGGAAGGGGTCGAACGCTGAAGCTTTCTTT.

This clonotype appeared a few times. The chain is built from TRBV10-3 and TRBJ2-3, with D uncertain. Germline CDR1 reads ENHRY; CDR2 reads SYGVKD. Trimming pared 8 bases from V and 2 bases from J, leaving 8 bases between. This CDR3 region has 12 residues. This CDR3 is CAISHSTDTQYF. Written as DNA, the CDR3 is TGTGCCATCTCTCATTCCACAGATACGCAGTATTTT.

This clonotype has only a few counts. This sequence joins TRBV20-1 and TRBJ1-3, with D tentatively TRBD1 (6 bases). V lost 2 bases, J lost 7 bases, and 21 bases lay in between. The V gene's germline CDR1 is DFQATT and CDR2 SNEGSKA (reference sequence). CDR3 length equals 16 residues. CDR3 nucleotides: TGCAGTGCTAGACTCCTGGACAGTCAATTCATCAACACCATATATTTT. This encodes CSARLLDSQFINTIYF.

This clonotype was seen ten or more times. The chain uses TRBV28 and TRBJ2-3, with 7 bases aligning to TRBD1. The junction had 8 bases not matched to a gene; V was cut back by 5 bases and J by 9 bases. CDR3 length: 13 amino acids. Germline values: CDR1 MDHEN, CDR2 SYDVKM. The CDR3 loop is CASSATLQGTQYF. The CDR3, as DNA: TGTGCCAGCAGTGCCACCCTACAGGGGACGCAGTATTTT. The full variable domain, with the rest looked up from reference TRBV28 and TRBJ2-3, is DVKVTQSSRYLVKRTGEKVFLECVQDMDHENMFWYRQDPGLGLRLIYFSYDVKMKEKGDIPEGYSVSREKKERFSLILESASTNQTSMYLCASSATLQGTQYFGPGTRLTVL.

The chain uses TRBV11-2 and TRBJ2-3, with unresolved D. The V gene's germline CDR1 is SGHAT and CDR2 FQNNGV. CDR3 length: 16 amino acids. V was trimmed by 3 bases and J by 0 bases, leaving 13 bases between them. CDR3 sequence (DNA): TGTGCCAGCAGCTTTCCTGAGTGGCTAAGCACAGATACGCAGTATTTT. Encoded protein: CASSFPEWLSTDTQYF.

The V and J genes are TRBV15 and TRBJ2-5; 9 bases align to TRBD2. From germline, CDR1 is LNHNV and CDR2 YYDKDF (reference sequence). The CDR3 sequence is 15 residues long. V trimming: 3 bases; J trimming: 3 bases; junction bases outside the gene matches: 5. The CDR3 is CATSSGSGGKETQYF. CDR3 DNA sequence: TGTGCCACCAGCAGTGGTAGCGGGGGTAAAGAGACCCAGTACTTC.

In this sample, this clonotype turned up a few times. V is TRBV6-6 and J is TRBJ2-7, with D unresolved. V shed 2 bases and J shed 11 bases, with 13 bases lying between them. Germline V CDR1 and CDR2: MNHNY, SVGAGI (reference sequence). This CDR3 is built from 12 residues. The CDR3: CASSYPQADKYF. As DNA, the CDR3 is TGTGCCAGCAGTTACCCCCAGGCCGACAAGTACTTC.

This clonotype turned up a few times. The chain is built from TRBV12-5 and TRBJ2-1; 11 bases match TRBD1. V was pared by 6 bases and J by 3 bases, with 7 bases of the junction left unmatched. The V gene's germline CDR1 is LGHNT and CDR2 FRNRAP. The CDR3 length is 16 residues. CDR3 in amino acids: CASGYTGTGGYNEQFF. The CDR3 nucleotides read TGTGCTAGTGGCTATACCGGGACAGGGGGCTACAATGAGCAGTTCTTC.

This chain connects TRBV25-1 to TRBJ1-3; no clear D. CDR1 is MGHDK, CDR2 SYGVNS, per germline. The CDR3 has 16 amino acids. Between the trimmed V and J ends, which lost 1 base and 3 bases, there was a span of 13 bases. CDR3 loop: CASSEFGWGVGNTIYF. DNA for the CDR3: TGTGCCAGCAGTGAATTTGGCTGGGGTGTTGGAAACACCATATATTTT.

This clonotype was counted only a few times. V usage is TRBV29-1 and J usage is TRBJ2-7, with 7 bases that match TRBD2. The CDR3 length is 13 residues. V was clipped by 6 bases and J by 6 bases; unmatched bases: 11. Germline V gene lookup returns CDR1 SQVTM and CDR2 ANQGSEA. The CDR3 DNA sequence: TGCAGCGTCAATGCGGGAGACTCCCGCGAGCAGTACTTC. Residues: CSVNAGDSREQYF.

This clonotype came up many times. The genes are TRBV12-3 or TRBV12-4 and TRBJ1-5; D unclear. The CDR3 has 13 amino acids. V lost 3 bases, J lost 0 bases, and 3 bases lay in between. The CDR3 DNA is TGTGCCAGCAGTTTCGGTAGCAATCAGCCCCAGCATTTT. It encodes CASSFGSNQPQHF.

In this sample, this clonotype turned up many times. CDR3 sequence reads: CASSSDIGWYEQYF. The CDR3 DNA reads as TGTGCCAGCAGCTCGGACATCGGATGGTACGAGCAGTACTTC. The chain employs TRBV7-2 and TRBJ2-7; D may be TRBD1 (5 bases). From germline, CDR1 is SGHTA and CDR2 FQGNSA. V was shortened by 4 bases and J by 4 bases, with 14 bases between the two germline ends. There are 14 residues in the CDR3. The whole variable domain, remainder taken from reference TRBV7-2 and TRBJ2-7, is GAGVSQSPSNKVTEKGKDVELRCDPISGHTALYWYRQSLGQGLEFLIYFQGNSAPDKSGLPSDRFSAERTGGSVSTLTIQRTQQEDSAVYLCASSSDIGWYEQYFGPGTRLTVT.

This clonotype has at least ten counts. This rearrangement joins TRBV29-1 to TRBJ2-7; D is unclear. Germline V gene lookup returns CDR1 SQVTM and CDR2 ANQGSEA. The V and J ends lost 7 bases and 4 bases respectively, with 11 bases between them. CDR3 size: 11 residues. Written as DNA, the CDR3 is TGCAGCGGGTATGTGAGTTACGAGCAGTACTTC. Translated, it gives CSGYVSYEQYF.

At least ten counts were recorded for this clonotype. This chain links TRBV6-6 with TRBJ1-1, with 10 bases fitting TRBD1. The CDR3 covers 15 residues. From germline, CDR1 is MNHNY and CDR2 SVGAGI (reference sequence). J gave up 2 bases and V 6 bases, and 6 bases lay outside the gene matches. The CDR3 protein is CASSEDRGQNTEAFF. The CDR3 DNA is TGTGCCAGCAGCGAAGACAGGGGGCAAAACACTGAAGCTTTCTTT.

In its sample, this clonotype was seen a few times. The rearrangement joins TRBV28 to TRBJ1-6; tentative D call: TRBD1 (5 bases). The germline V gene has CDR1 MDHEN and CDR2 SYDVKM. This CDR3 spans 15 amino acids. Trimming shortened V by 7 bases and J by 2 bases, and 12 bases separated the two germline ends. CDR3 residues: CASMDLGAYNSPLHF. Written as DNA, the CDR3 is TGTGCCAGCATGGACTTGGGGGCCTATAATTCACCCCTCCACTTT.

This clonotype was counted at least ten times. The rearrangement joins TRBV7-9 to TRBJ2-1; possibly TRBD1 for D (6 bases). Germline assignment: CDR1 SEHNR and CDR2 FQNEAQ (reference sequence). The CDR3 has 13 residues. The germline V and J ends were trimmed by 5 bases and 8 bases, with 13 bases remaining between them. The chain's CDR3 is CASSRLQGYEQFF. The CDR3 DNA is TGTGCCAGCAGCCGACTCCAGGGGTATGAGCAGTTCTTC.

The V call is TRBV5-5, the J call TRBJ1-1; D not certain. This CDR3 is built from 13 residues. V was trimmed by 4 bases and J by 1 base, leaving 8 bases between them. CDR1 and CDR2 from the germline V gene are SGHKS and YYEKEE (reference sequence). CDR3 protein: CASSITENTEAFF. Written as DNA, the CDR3 is TGTGCCAGCAGCATTACAGAGAACACTGAAGCTTTCTTT.

The CDR3 sequence: CASSLARFQETQYF. In DNA, the CDR3 is TGTGCCAGCAGCTTAGCCCGGTTCCAAGAGACCCAGTACTTC. The chain has TRBV7-2 and TRBJ2-5; no definite D call. CDR1 is SGHTA and CDR2 is FQGNSA in the germline V gene. This CDR3 is built from 14 residues. Trimming took 0 bases from V and 1 from J, leaving 6 bases between them.

This clonotype was recorded at least ten times. The CDR3 protein is CASSRGGSYNEQFF. CDR3 nucleotide sequence: TGTGCCAGCAGCCGGGGCGGATCGTACAATGAGCAGTTCTTC. V is TRBV14 and J is TRBJ2-1, with D possibly being TRBD1 (5 bases). This CDR3 spans 14 amino acids. The ends were cut back, 4 bases at V and 4 bases at J, with 11 bases in the middle. Germline V lookup: CDR1 SGHDN, CDR2 FVKESK.

The rearrangement uses TRBV4-1 and TRBJ2-1; D gene unclear. The V gene lost 4 bases and the J gene lost 9 bases, with 19 bases spanning the gap. Per the germline V gene, CDR1 is MGHRA and CDR2 is YSYEKL. There are 15 residues in the CDR3. The CDR3 is CASSRDNSFVSEQFF. As DNA, the CDR3 is TGCGCCAGCAGCCGTGACAATTCTTTTGTGAGTGAGCAGTTCTTC.

There are many counts of this clonotype. The chain carries TRBV5-6 and TRBJ2-1, with 10 bases fitting TRBD1. From germline, CDR1 is SGHDT and CDR2 YYEEEE. CDR3 length: 15 amino acids. The J segment lost 3 bases and the V segment lost 7 bases, leaving 7 bases of the junction unmatched. The CDR3 DNA reads as TGTGCCAGCCAGCAGACAGGGGGCTTCTACAATGAGCAGTTCTTC. Translating gives CASQQTGGFYNEQFF.

A word on this clonotype: Possible read error: a much larger clone is one base away. For the CDR3, the DNA is TGTGCCAGCAGCTGGGCAGACAGGGGCTACAATGAGCAGGTCTTC. It codes for CASSWADRGYNEQVF. The chain is built from TRBV5-4 and TRBJ2-1; 8 nucleotides align to TRBD1. CDR3 length equals 15 residues. Germline V gene lookup returns CDR1 SGHNT and CDR2 YYREEE (reference sequence).

A few counts support this clonotype. The chain is built from TRBV7-9 and TRBJ2-5; D gene unclear. Germline assignment: CDR1 SEHNR and CDR2 FQNEAQ (reference sequence). The CDR3 loop spans 14 amino acids. The germline V and J ends were trimmed by 3 bases and 2 bases, with 10 bases remaining between them. The CDR3 is CASSFRTDQETQYF. CDR3 sequence (DNA): TGTGCCAGCAGCTTTCGGACGGATCAAGAGACCCAGTACTTC. Full variable domain (missing parts from reference TRBV7-9 and TRBJ2-5): DTGVSQNPRHKITKRGQNVTFRCDPISEHNRLYWYRQTLGQGPEFLTYFQNEAQLEKSRLLSDRFSAERPKGSFSTLEIQRTEQGDSAMYLCASSFRTDQETQYFGPGTRLLVL.

This clonotype occurred many times. The chain recombines TRBV7-2 with TRBJ1-5; tentatively, D is TRBD1 (6 bases). Germline V gene data show CDR1 as SGHTA and CDR2 as FQGNSA. The CDR3 sequence is 16 residues long. Trimming left V 2 bases short and J 7 bases short, with 18 bases between. The CDR3 loop is CASSLLAGAIGQPQHF. CDR3 nucleotide sequence: TGTGCCAGCAGCTTACTTGCGGGGGCGATTGGGCAGCCCCAGCATTTT.